The present entry profiles one T cell receptor beta chain with its context. With the read ending 3 residues before the CDR3 end, the germline J gene is used to fill in that end. This specimen belongs to a study of T cells in women clearing cervical HPV infection. The protocol was immunoSEQ multiplex PCR, while the TCRdb copy is restricted to in-frame clones and leaves out a portion. In total, the table holds about 45,000 clones. V gave up 5 bases and J gave up 2 bases; unmatched junction bases: 6. Looked up from germline, CDR1 is DFQATT and CDR2 is SNEGSKA (reference sequence). CDR3 length: 15 amino acids.

The chain has TRBV20-1 and TRBJ2-3; 11 nucleotides agree with TRBD2. The TCR originated in a woman between 18 and 75 years old with a cervical HPV16 infection that either progressed to CIN3+ or cleared (not recorded which). The material sequenced was blood buffy coat. CDR3 in amino acids: CSAGQGLADTDTQYF. Incomplete CDR3 DNA: TGCAGTGCTGGACAGGGACTAGCGGACACAGATACG.